The present T cell receptor (beta chain) was sequenced within a study of blood T cell repertoires in COVID-19. Study overall: Spain, Italy and the United States supplied samples that represented acute and convalescent COVID-19. Sources were T cells, B-cell-depleted T cells, or PBMCs; the material itself was cDNA or gDNA.

The V gene end was trimmed by 4 bases and the J gene end by 6 bases; junction bases not matched to a gene: 3. The CDR3 length is 14 residues. Germline assignment: CDR1 LNHDA and CDR2 SQIVND (reference sequence). Authors' data handling: Reference gene primer amplification gave nucleated cell count estimates. This table comes from immunoSEQ multiplex PCR, and its TCRdb copy is limited to in-frame clones, with some not included. That table gives V, J and clone size, and the DNA gave D and trimming. The sample consists of over 85,000 clones, 70% to 80% of them appearing once. The sequencing input was peripheral blood. The TCR comes from a man between 70 and 80 years old with acute or convalescent COVID-19. This chain uses TRBV19 with TRBJ1-5; 10 nucleotides align to TRBD1. The CDR3 sequence: CASSTGQGGQPQHF. The CDR3 nucleotides read TGTGCCAGTAGTACCGGACAGGGGGGTCAGCCCCAGCATTTT.